This passage covers 8 T cell receptor beta chains from one sample sequenced in a study of T cells after yellow fever vaccination. TCRdb itself ran the 5' RACE reads through MiXCR, one entry per CDR3 protein. The table lists approximately 160,000 distinct CDR3 sequences, around 9% of them singletons. The source material was CD8+ T cells sorted from PBMCs, sampled 45 days after the yellow fever booster vaccination. The receptors derive from a young man who received the YFV17D yellow fever vaccine.

This clonotype was seen ten or more times. The chain links TRBV4-1 to TRBJ1-2; 7 bases agree with TRBD1. Trimming took 4 bases from V and 4 from J; bases not matched to a gene: 12. This CDR3 region has 16 residues. Germline CDR1 is MGHRA and CDR2 is YSYEKL. Written as DNA, the CDR3 is TGCGCCAGCAGCCCTCTTGGACAGGTCGGACCCTATGGCTACACCTTC. It yields the protein CASSPLGQVGPYGYTF.

This clonotype has only a few counts. The genes are TRBV4-3 and TRBJ2-1; D is possibly TRBD2 (6 bases). Germline-derived CDR1 and CDR2 are LGHNA and YSLEER. The V end lost 0 bases, the J end lost 0 bases, and 12 bases lay between the germline ends. The CDR3 runs to 17 residues. The CDR3: CASSQERAGRSYNEQFF. Here the CDR3 DNA reads TGCGCCAGCAGCCAAGAACGAGCGGGTCGCTCCTACAATGAGCAGTTCTTC.

The chain uses TRBV27 and TRBJ1-2; perhaps TRBD1 as D (5 bases). The CDR3 spans 13 residues. V shed 5 bases and J shed 7 bases, with 14 bases lying between them. CDR1 and CDR2 (germline): MNHEY, SMNVEV (reference sequence). For the CDR3, the DNA is TGTGCCAGCAGTACCCCAGGGTACTTTGGCTACACCTTC. It yields the protein CASSTPGYFGYTF.

In DNA, the CDR3 is TGTGCCAGCTCACCTACTAGCGGGGGATATGTTAGCACAGATACGCAGTATTTT. Translating it yields CASSPTSGGYVSTDTQYF. The genes are TRBV18 and TRBJ2-3, with 11 bases matching TRBD2. This CDR3 has 18 amino acids. V was clipped by 3 bases and J by 0 bases; unmatched bases: 8. The germline V gene encodes CDR1 KGHSH and CDR2 LQKENI.

This clonotype turned up a few times. The chain links TRBV11-2 to TRBJ2-7, with TRBD2 matching 9 bases. CDR3 length equals 14 residues. CDR1 is SGHAT and CDR2 is FQNNGV in the germline V gene. The ends lost 3 bases at V and 5 bases at J; junction bases unmatched: 5. This CDR3 is CASSFGTSPNEQYF. The CDR3 DNA is TGTGCCAGCAGCTTTGGGACTAGCCCCAACGAGCAGTACTTC.

The genes are TRBV4-1 and TRBJ1-2; TRBD1 matches at 12 bases. Losses at the gene ends were 1 base for V and 7 bases for J; bases not matched to a gene: 10. CDR3 length: 17 amino acids. Germline CDR1 and CDR2: MGHRA and YSYEKL. The CDR3 region has the DNA TGCGCCAGCAGCCAAGTCTCTTCGGGGACAGGGGGCTCTGGCTACACCTTC. Translation gives CASSQVSSGTGGSGYTF.

This clonotype has only a few counts. The chain recombines TRBV5-1 with TRBJ2-3, with 8 bases that match TRBD1. Per the germline V gene, CDR1 is SGHRS and CDR2 is YFSETQ. V lost 1 base, J lost 0 bases, and 13 bases stayed unmatched. The CDR3 contains 19 residues. In DNA form, the CDR3 reads TGCGCCAGCAGCTTGTGGGGGTTAGACAGGGGCCAAAGCACAGATACGCAGTATTTT. Amino acid sequence: CASSLWGLDRGQSTDTQYF.

The gene calls are TRBV4-1 and TRBJ2-7, with 7 bases aligning to TRBD1. The CDR3 totals 15 residues. After removal of 0 bases from V and 2 bases from J, the junction contained 4 bases not matched to a gene. Germline loops: CDR1 MGHRA, CDR2 YSYEKL. The CDR3: CASSQEGGRTYEQYF. The CDR3 DNA reads TGCGCCAGCAGCCAAGAAGGGGGCAGGACCTACGAGCAGTACTTC.